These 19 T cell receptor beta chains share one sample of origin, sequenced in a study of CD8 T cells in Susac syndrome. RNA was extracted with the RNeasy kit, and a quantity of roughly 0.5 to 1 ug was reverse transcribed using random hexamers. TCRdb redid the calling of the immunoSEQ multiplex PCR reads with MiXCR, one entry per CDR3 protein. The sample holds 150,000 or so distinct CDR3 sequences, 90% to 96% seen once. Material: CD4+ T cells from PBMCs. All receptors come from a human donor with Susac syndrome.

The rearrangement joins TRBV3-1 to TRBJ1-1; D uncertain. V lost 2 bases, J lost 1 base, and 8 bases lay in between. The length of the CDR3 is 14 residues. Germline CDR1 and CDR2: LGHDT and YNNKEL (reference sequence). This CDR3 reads CASSQTKQNTEAFF. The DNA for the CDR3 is TGTGCCAGCAGCCAAACCAAACAGAACACTGAAGCTTTCTTT.

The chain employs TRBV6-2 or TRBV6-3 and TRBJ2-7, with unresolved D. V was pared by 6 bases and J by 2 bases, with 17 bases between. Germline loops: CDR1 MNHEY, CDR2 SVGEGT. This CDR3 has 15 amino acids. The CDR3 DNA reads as TGTGCCAGCAGCCCCGCCTACAGACGGGCCTACGAGCAGTACGTC. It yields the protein CASSPAYRRAYEQYV.

The CDR3 reads CSVEGTERYNEQFF. The CDR3 bases are TGCAGCGTTGAAGGGACCGAAAGATACAATGAGCAGTTCTTC. This chain joins TRBV29-1 and TRBJ2-1; D unresolved. The CDR3 extends over 14 amino acids. Germline-derived CDR1 and CDR2 are SQVTM and ANQGSEA. The germline V and J ends were trimmed by 1 base and 4 bases, with 11 bases remaining between them.

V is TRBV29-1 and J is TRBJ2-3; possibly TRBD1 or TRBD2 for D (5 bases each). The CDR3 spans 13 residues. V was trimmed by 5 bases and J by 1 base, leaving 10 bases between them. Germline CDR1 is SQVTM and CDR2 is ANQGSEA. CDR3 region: CSVRQGGTDTQYF. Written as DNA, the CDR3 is TGCAGCGTTCGTCAGGGAGGCACAGATACGCAGTATTTT.

The CDR3 reads CATSSLKDRGKNIQYF. DNA of the CDR3: TGTGCCACCAGCAGCCTCAAGGACAGGGGCAAAAACATTCAGTACTTC. The genes are TRBV15 and TRBJ2-4; 9 nucleotides align to TRBD1. The CDR3 has 16 amino acids. CDR1 LNHNV and CDR2 YYDKDF come from the germline V gene (reference sequence). Trimming cost V 3 bases and J 3 bases; bases outside gene matches: 6.

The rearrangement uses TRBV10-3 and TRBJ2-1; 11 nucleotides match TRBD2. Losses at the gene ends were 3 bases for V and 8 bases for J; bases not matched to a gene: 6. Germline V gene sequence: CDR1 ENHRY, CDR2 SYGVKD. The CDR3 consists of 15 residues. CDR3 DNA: TGTGCCATCAGTGAATTAGCGGGGGGGCCCCATGAGCAGTTCTTC. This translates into CAISELAGGPHEQFF.

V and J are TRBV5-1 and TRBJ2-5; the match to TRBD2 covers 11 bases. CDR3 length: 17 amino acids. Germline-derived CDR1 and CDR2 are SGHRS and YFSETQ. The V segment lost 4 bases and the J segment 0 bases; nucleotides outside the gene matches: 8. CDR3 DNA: TGCGCCAGCAGCGAAGGAACTAGCGGGGGACACCAAGAGACCCAGTACTTC. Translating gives CASSEGTSGGHQETQYF.

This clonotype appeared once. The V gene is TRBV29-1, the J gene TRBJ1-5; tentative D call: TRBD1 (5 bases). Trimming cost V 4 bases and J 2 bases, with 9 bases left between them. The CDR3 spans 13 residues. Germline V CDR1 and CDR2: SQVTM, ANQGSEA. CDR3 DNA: TGCAGCGTTGGGGGGTCGGGCAATCAGCCCCAGCATTTT. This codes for CSVGGSGNQPQHF.

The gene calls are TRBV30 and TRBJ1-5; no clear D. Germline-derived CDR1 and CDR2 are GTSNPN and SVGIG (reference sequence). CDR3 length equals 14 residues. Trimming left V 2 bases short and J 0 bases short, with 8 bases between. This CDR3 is CAWSNGLSNQPQHF. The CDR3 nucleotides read TGTGCCTGGAGTAACGGCCTTAGCAATCAGCCCCAGCATTTT.

The CDR3 sequence: CATSTSPTSGRGETQYF. In DNA form, the CDR3 reads TGTGCCACCAGCACTAGCCCGACTAGCGGGAGAGGAGAGACCCAGTACTTC. This chain uses TRBV15 with TRBJ2-5, with TRBD2 matching over 12 bases. The CDR3 sequence is 17 residues long. The germline gives CDR1 LNHNV, CDR2 YYDKDF (reference sequence). The V and J ends lost 4 bases and 4 bases, in that order; junction bases with no gene match: 10.

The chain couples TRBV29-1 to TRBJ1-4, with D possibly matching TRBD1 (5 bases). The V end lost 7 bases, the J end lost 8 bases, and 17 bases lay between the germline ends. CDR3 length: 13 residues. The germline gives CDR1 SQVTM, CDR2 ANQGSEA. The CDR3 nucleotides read TGCAGCGCCCGGGGCAGCCGTCCGGAAAAACTGTTTTTT. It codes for CSARGSRPEKLFF.

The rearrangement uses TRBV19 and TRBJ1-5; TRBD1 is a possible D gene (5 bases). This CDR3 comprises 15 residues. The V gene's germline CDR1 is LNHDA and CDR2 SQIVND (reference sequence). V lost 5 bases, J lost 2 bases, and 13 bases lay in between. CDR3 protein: CASSERRGGNQPQHF. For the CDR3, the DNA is TGTGCCAGTAGTGAGAGGAGGGGTGGCAATCAGCCCCAGCATTTT. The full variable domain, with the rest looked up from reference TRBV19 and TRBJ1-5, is DGGITQSPKYLFRKEGQNVTLSCEQNLNHDAMYWYRQDPGQGLRLIYYSQIVNDFQKGDIAEGYSVSREKKESFPLTVTSAQKNPTAFYLCASSERRGGNQPQHFGDGTRLSIL.

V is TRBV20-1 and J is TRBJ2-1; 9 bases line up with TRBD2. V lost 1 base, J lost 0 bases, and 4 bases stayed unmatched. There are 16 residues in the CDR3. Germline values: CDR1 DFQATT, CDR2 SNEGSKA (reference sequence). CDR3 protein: CSARASGASSYNEQFF. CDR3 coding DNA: TGCAGTGCTAGAGCTAGCGGGGCTAGCTCCTACAATGAGCAGTTCTTC.

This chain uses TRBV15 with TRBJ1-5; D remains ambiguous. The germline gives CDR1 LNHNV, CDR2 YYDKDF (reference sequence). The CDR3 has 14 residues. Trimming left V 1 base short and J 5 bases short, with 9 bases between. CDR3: CATSRAGWYQPQHF. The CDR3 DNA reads TGTGCCACCAGCAGAGCGGGTTGGTATCAGCCCCAGCATTTT.

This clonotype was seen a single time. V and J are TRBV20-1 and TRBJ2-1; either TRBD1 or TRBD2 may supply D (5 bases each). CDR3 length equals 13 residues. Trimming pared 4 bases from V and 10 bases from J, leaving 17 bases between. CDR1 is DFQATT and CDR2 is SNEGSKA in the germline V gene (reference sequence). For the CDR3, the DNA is TGCAGTGCTAACTCCGGGCCCTGGGGGGAGCAGTTCTTC. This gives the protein CSANSGPWGEQFF.

The CDR3 DNA follows: TGTGCCAGCAGCAAAGAGGGGTGGGGGCAGGGACCGGACAATGAGCAGTTCTTC. Protein sequence: CASSKEGWGQGPDNEQFF. The V gene is TRBV11-3, the J gene TRBJ2-1; D possibly corresponds to TRBD1 (6 bases). This CDR3 contains 18 residues. V lost 5 bases to trimming and J lost 5 bases, with 25 bases between them. Per the germline V gene, CDR1 is SGHNT and CDR2 is YENEEA.

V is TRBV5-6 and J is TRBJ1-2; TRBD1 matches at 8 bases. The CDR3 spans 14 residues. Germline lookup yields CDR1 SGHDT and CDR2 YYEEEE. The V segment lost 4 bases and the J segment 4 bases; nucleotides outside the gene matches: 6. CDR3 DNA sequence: TGTGCCAGCAGCACAGGACAGGGAGGCTATGGCTACACCTTC. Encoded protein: CASSTGQGGYGYTF.

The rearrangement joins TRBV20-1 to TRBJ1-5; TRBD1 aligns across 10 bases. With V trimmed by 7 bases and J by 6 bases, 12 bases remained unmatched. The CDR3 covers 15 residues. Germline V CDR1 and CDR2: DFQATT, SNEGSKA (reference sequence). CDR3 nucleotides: TGCAGTGGAATTTCCGGGACAGGGGTTTCTCAGCCCCAGCATTTT. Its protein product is CSGISGTGVSQPQHF.

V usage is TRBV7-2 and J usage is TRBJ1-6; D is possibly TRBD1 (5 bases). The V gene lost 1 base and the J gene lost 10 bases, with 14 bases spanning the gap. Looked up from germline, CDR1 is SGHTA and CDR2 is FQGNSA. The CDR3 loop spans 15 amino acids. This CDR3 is CASSLVRGEGSPLHF. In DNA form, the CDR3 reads TGTGCCAGCAGCTTAGTTCGGGGGGAGGGATCACCCCTCCACTTT. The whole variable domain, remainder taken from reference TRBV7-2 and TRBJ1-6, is GAGVSQSPSNKVTEKGKDVELRCDPISGHTALYWYRQSLGQGLEFLIYFQGNSAPDKSGLPSDRFSAERTGGSVSTLTIQRTQQEDSAVYLCASSLVRGEGSPLHFGNGTRLTVT.